One sample yielded the 32 T cell receptor beta chains listed below, sequenced in a study of blood T cell repertoires in COVID-19. Sequencing used immunoSEQ multiplex PCR; TCRdb keeps in-frame clones, though not all of them. The table shows around 250,000 clones, with about 90% occurring only once. Sequenced: PBMCs or T cells enriched from blood (not recorded which). Receptors were obtained from a human donor in a cohort exposed to, infected with or recovered from COVID-19 (not recorded which). The donor label of this sample is uncertain.

Details on this clone: The junction and the germline gene differ at one end; a read error may be behind it. CDR3 region: CASLPADGTNIQYF. The CDR3 DNA follows: TGTGCCAGCTTACCAGCGGATGGGACTAACATTCAGTACTTC. The chain is built from TRBV18 and TRBJ2-4; D might be TRBD2 (6 bases). The CDR3 loop spans 14 amino acids. The germline gives CDR1 KGHSH, CDR2 LQKENI.

The V gene is TRBV10-3, the J gene TRBJ2-1, with D possibly matching TRBD2 (6 bases). The CDR3 covers 13 residues. CDR1 and CDR2 from the germline V gene are ENHRY and SYGVKD. The V and J ends lost 2 bases and 9 bases respectively, with 11 bases between them. DNA of the CDR3: TGTGCCATCAGTGAGACGGGAGTAAGTGAGCAGTTCTTC. Its translation is CAISETGVSEQFF.

This chain connects TRBV6-2 or TRBV6-3 to TRBJ1-5; D unclear. V lost 5 bases and J lost 6, with 8 bases in between. The CDR3 is 12 amino acids. Germline V CDR1 and CDR2: MNHEY, SVGEGT. CDR3 sequence reads: CASSKPGQPQHF. Written as DNA, the CDR3 is TGTGCCAGCAGTAAACCAGGTCAGCCCCAGCATTTT.

V gene TRBV7-9 combines with J gene TRBJ2-7; 8 nucleotides agree with TRBD2. This CDR3 is built from 18 residues. V gave up 5 bases and J gave up 6 bases; unmatched junction bases: 21. The germline V gene encodes CDR1 SEHNR and CDR2 FQNEAQ (reference sequence). This CDR3 is CASSLPPRGAISAPEQYF. The CDR3 nucleotides are TGTGCCAGCAGCCTTCCTCCGCGGGGGGCCATATCGGCTCCCGAGCAGTACTTC. The whole variable domain, filled in from reference TRBV7-9 and TRBJ2-7, reads DTGVSQNPRHKITKRGQNVTFRCDPISEHNRLYWYRQTLGQGPEFLTYFQNEAQLEKSRLLSDRFSAERPKGSFSTLEIQRTEQGDSAMYLCASSLPPRGAISAPEQYFGPGTRLTVT.

V gene TRBV4-1 combines with J gene TRBJ1-1; TRBD1 is a possible D gene (6 bases). Germline assignment: CDR1 MGHRA and CDR2 YSYEKL. The CDR3 loop spans 16 amino acids. V was shortened by 3 bases and J by 0 bases, with 14 bases between the two germline ends. DNA for the CDR3: TGCGCCAGCAGCCAGACCCCGGGACAACTGAACACTGAAGCTTTCTTT. This sequence encodes CASSQTPGQLNTEAFF.

The chain employs TRBV2 and TRBJ1-2, with D hard to call. Germline V lookup: CDR1 SNHLY, CDR2 FYNNEI. This CDR3 is built from 13 residues. The V and J ends lost 0 bases and 4 bases respectively, with 6 bases between them. The CDR3 nucleotides are TGTGCCAGCAGTGAAGCGCGGAGCTATGGCTACACCTTC. This translates into CASSEARSYGYTF.

The chain couples TRBV14 to TRBJ1-2, with 10 bases matching TRBD1. Germline values: CDR1 SGHDN, CDR2 FVKESK. V shed 1 base, J shed 3 bases, and the junction held 2 bases outside the gene matches. This CDR3 has 15 amino acids. In DNA form, the CDR3 reads TGTGCCAGCAGCCAAGGGGACAGGGGCGACTATGGCTACACCTTC. Its translation is CASSQGDRGDYGYTF.

This clone has a single count. V usage is TRBV27 and J usage is TRBJ2-3; perhaps TRBD2 as D (6 bases). CDR1 is MNHEY, CDR2 SMNVEV, per germline (reference sequence). Trimming pared 3 bases from V and 1 base from J, leaving 11 bases between. The CDR3 is 15 residues long. CDR3 nucleotide sequence: TGTGCCAGCAGTTTGGACTACAAAGGCACAGATACGCAGTATTTT. This gives the protein CASSLDYKGTDTQYF.

Notes on this clone: Other DNA variants within this sample encode the same CDR3. The rearrangement uses TRBV12-3 or TRBV12-4 and TRBJ1-3; 7 bases match TRBD1. Unmatched junction bases numbered 2, after V lost 5 bases and J lost 4 bases. This CDR3 is 13 amino acids long. The CDR3 sequence: CASSLGQGNTIYF. In nucleotides, the CDR3 is TGTGCCAGCAGTCTGGGACAGGGAAACACCATATATTTT.

The V call is TRBV2, the J call TRBJ2-3; 9 nucleotides agree with TRBD2. The CDR3 is 14 residues long. Per germline, CDR1 SNHLY and CDR2 FYNNEI. Trimming took 3 bases from V and 8 from J; bases not matched to a gene: 6. The CDR3 sequence: CASSEVAGGSTQYF. The CDR3 DNA follows: TGTGCCAGCAGTGAGGTGGCGGGGGGGTCTACGCAGTATTTT.

CDR3 nucleotide sequence: TGTGCCAGCAGTTGGGGGACAGCGAATGAGCAGTTCTTC. It specifies CASSWGTANEQFF. The chain recombines TRBV6-5 with TRBJ2-1; 7 positions agree with TRBD1. This CDR3 comprises 13 residues. Germline values: CDR1 MNHEY, CDR2 SVGAGI. Trimming removed 4 bases from V and 7 bases from J; junction bases left unmatched: 4.

This chain connects TRBV18 to TRBJ1-3; 7 nucleotides agree with TRBD1. The CDR3 sequence is 15 residues long. Germline V gene data show CDR1 as KGHSH and CDR2 as LQKENI. V was pared by 5 bases and J by 0 bases, with 4 bases of the junction left unmatched. In nucleotides, the CDR3 is TGTGCCAGCTCAGAGGGACAGTCCTCTGGAAACACCATATATTTT. Protein: CASSEGQSSGNTIYF. Drawing the rest from reference TRBV18 and TRBJ1-3, the complete variable domain is NAGVMQNPRHLVRRRGQEARLRCSPMKGHSHVYWYRQLPEEGLKFMVYLQKENIIDESGMPKERFSAEFPKEGPSILRIQQVVRGDSAAYFCASSEGQSSGNTIYFGEGSWLTVV.

This clone has just one count. The chain uses TRBV7-9 and TRBJ1-4; D may be TRBD1 (6 bases). Germline loops: CDR1 SEHNR, CDR2 FQNEAQ (reference sequence). V was cut by 5 bases and J by 7 bases, with 14 bases left in between. The CDR3 has 14 residues. The CDR3 reads CASSRRGAIEKLFF. CDR3 nucleotides: TGTGCCAGCAGCCGCCGGGGGGCTATTGAAAAACTGTTTTTT.

The chain uses TRBV27 and TRBJ2-7; D might be TRBD2 (5 bases). With 5 bases removed from V and 3 bases from J, the gap between germline ends came to 14 bases. Germline V gene lookup returns CDR1 MNHEY and CDR2 SMNVEV (reference sequence). The CDR3 is 14 amino acids. The CDR3 spells CASSQGLSGYEQYF. The CDR3 DNA sequence: TGTGCCAGCAGTCAAGGACTTAGTGGCTACGAGCAGTACTTC.

This chain joins TRBV7-3 and TRBJ2-1; 10 nucleotides line up with TRBD2. The germline CDR1 and CDR2 sequences are SGHTA and FQGTGA. Trimming removed 5 bases from V and 9 bases from J; junction bases left unmatched: 4. The CDR3 covers 13 residues. CDR3 in amino acids: CASSPWTSGEQFF. The DNA of the CDR3 is TGTGCCAGCAGCCCTTGGACTAGCGGTGAGCAGTTCTTC.

This clone was seen once. This chain connects TRBV11-3 to TRBJ2-7; TRBD2 is a possible D gene (6 bases). The CDR3 contains 15 residues. Germline CDR1 SGHNT, CDR2 YENEEA. V was cut by 3 bases and J by 3 bases, with 15 bases left in between. CDR3 in amino acids: CASSFSEGPIYEQYF. CDR3 coding DNA: TGTGCCAGCAGCTTCTCGGAGGGACCAATCTACGAGCAGTACTTC.

Written as DNA, the CDR3 is TGTGCCAGCAGTCCGACGGACAATCACGAGCAGTACTTC. This gives the protein CASSPTDNHEQYF. The chain carries TRBV6-2 or TRBV6-3 and TRBJ2-7, with D perhaps TRBD1 (5 bases). There are 13 residues in the CDR3. Germline values: CDR1 MNHEY, CDR2 SVGEGT. V was shortened by 5 bases and J by 5 bases, with 13 bases between the two germline ends.

This chain links TRBV5-1 with TRBJ2-7; TRBD2 matches 9 bases. CDR1 SGHRS and CDR2 YFSETQ come from the germline V gene. The CDR3 covers 14 residues. With 3 bases clipped from V and 4 bases from J, the junction kept 5 bases outside the gene matches. CDR3 sequence (DNA): TGCGCCAGCAGCTGGGAGGCGGGGGGGTACGAGCAGTACTTC. Amino acids: CASSWEAGGYEQYF.

This CDR3 reads CAIRELEADTQYF. The CDR3 region has the DNA TGTGCCATCAGAGAACTAGAGGCAGATACGCAGTATTTT. This chain joins TRBV10-3 and TRBJ2-3, with D tentatively TRBD2 (5 bases). The CDR3 length is 13 residues. V shed 6 bases and J shed 4 bases, with 11 bases lying between them. Per the germline V gene, CDR1 is ENHRY and CDR2 is SYGVKD.

J is TRBJ1-2 and V is TRBV3-1 (or the pseudogene TRBV3-2), with 8 bases lining up with TRBD1. There are 16 residues in the CDR3. The V gene end was trimmed by 0 bases and the J gene end by 8 bases; junction bases not matched to a gene: 11. CDR1 and CDR2 from the germline V gene are LGHDT and YNNKEL (reference sequence). CDR3 DNA: TGTGCCAGCAGCCAAGATCGTTGGCAGGGGGCCGGCGGCTACACCTTC. Translation gives CASSQDRWQGAGGYTF.

The chain uses TRBV21-1 and TRBJ1-4; the table gives TRBD1 as D, unverified against the DNA. TRBV21-1 constitutes a pseudogene. CDR3 length equals 18 residues. The CDR3 here is CASSKGRGGRATNEKLFF. CDR3 nucleotides: TGTGCCAGCAGCAAAGGTCGAGGGGGCCGTGCAACTAATGAAAAACTGTTTTTT.

The chain links TRBV12-3 or TRBV12-4 to TRBJ2-1, with D possibly matching TRBD1 (5 bases). Trimming removed 5 bases at V and 7 bases at J, with 12 bases between. The CDR3 runs 13 residues. DNA for the CDR3: TGTGCCAGCAGTCCCAGGGTACAGAATGAGCAGTTCTTC. It encodes CASSPRVQNEQFF.

The rearrangement links TRBV18 to TRBJ2-7, with 14 bases matching TRBD2. Germline V gene sequence: CDR1 KGHSH, CDR2 LQKENI. This CDR3 has 16 residues. V lost 3 bases and J lost 5; bases outside the gene matches: 6. The CDR3 coding sequence is TGTGCCAGCTCACCTGCCGGACTAGCGGGGGGACACGAGCAGTACTTC. Residues: CASSPAGLAGGHEQYF.

The V gene is TRBV5-4, the J gene TRBJ2-6, with D possibly being TRBD1 (5 bases). Germline V gene lookup returns CDR1 SGHNT and CDR2 YYREEE (reference sequence). This CDR3 comprises 16 residues. The germline V and J ends were trimmed by 0 bases and 1 base, with 8 bases remaining between them. The CDR3 DNA reads as TGTGCCAGCAGCTTGGGACAGATTTCTGGGGCCAACGTCCTGACTTTC. This encodes CASSLGQISGANVLTF.

This clone was observed a few times. The CDR3 nucleotides read TGTGCCAGTAGCGTCGACAGGTCCTCCTACAATGAGCAGTTCTTC. This encodes CASSVDRSSYNEQFF. V gene TRBV19 combines with J gene TRBJ2-1; tentatively, D is TRBD1 (6 bases). Trimming removed 6 bases from V and 0 bases from J, with 12 bases in between. The CDR3 sequence is 15 residues long. Germline loops: CDR1 LNHDA, CDR2 SQIVND (reference sequence).

V usage is TRBV27 and J usage is TRBJ2-2; weak D call: TRBD2 (5 bases). The V and J ends lost 3 bases and 5 bases respectively, with 10 bases between them. The CDR3 totals 14 residues. CDR1 is MNHEY, CDR2 SMNVEV, per germline (reference sequence). The DNA of the CDR3 is TGTGCCAGCAGTTTCCGTCGGAGGACCGGGGAGCTGTTTTTT. It yields the protein CASSFRRRTGELFF.

Only a few counts were recorded for this clone. At the DNA level, this CDR3 is encoded by other sequences in the same sample as well. This chain connects TRBV5-6 to TRBJ1-5; 8 positions match TRBD1. The CDR3 has 16 amino acids. V shed 2 bases, J shed 6 bases, and the junction held 10 bases outside the gene matches. Germline CDR1 and CDR2: SGHDT and YYEEEE. The CDR3 DNA reads as TGTGCCAGCAGCTTAGCACAGGGGGGTTTAGGTCAGCCCCAGCATTTT. Amino acid sequence: CASSLAQGGLGQPQHF.

The chain combines TRBV7-9 with TRBJ2-7; D call uncertain. This CDR3 has 12 amino acids. Germline values: CDR1 SEHNR, CDR2 FQNEAQ (reference sequence). Trimming removed 4 bases at V and 3 bases at J, with 7 bases between. CDR3 DNA: TGTGCCAGCAGCTATTCGAGCTACGAGCAGTACTTC. This encodes CASSYSSYEQYF.

CDR3 loop: CASSRTSGGVTEQFF. CDR3 in DNA: TGTGCCAGCAGCAGGACTAGCGGGGGGGTCACTGAGCAGTTCTTC. J is TRBJ2-1 and V is TRBV7-8; 15 nucleotides match TRBD2. CDR3 length: 15 residues. Per germline, CDR1 SGHVS and CDR2 FQNEAQ. Trimming at V came to 5 bases and at J to 9 bases, leaving 5 bases not matched to a gene.

This clone has only one observation. This chain links TRBV6-5 with TRBJ1-1, with 8 positions matching TRBD1. CDR1 MNHEY and CDR2 SVGAGI come from the germline V gene. The CDR3 sequence is 14 residues long. Losses at the gene ends were 6 bases for V and 4 bases for J; bases not matched to a gene: 7. CDR3 in DNA: TGTGCCAGCAGCTCAGGGGGCGCAGGCACTGAAGCTTTCTTT. This codes for CASSSGGAGTEAFF.

V is TRBV4-1 and J is TRBJ1-1; 9 nucleotides align to TRBD1. The CDR3 runs 16 residues. Germline values: CDR1 MGHRA, CDR2 YSYEKL. Losses at the gene ends were 8 bases for V and 1 base for J; bases not matched to a gene: 11. The CDR3 here is CASRPGQGKRNTEAFF. CDR3 nucleotide sequence: TGCGCCAGCCGACCGGGACAGGGAAAACGGAACACTGAAGCTTTCTTT.

V is TRBV27 and J is TRBJ1-6, with TRBD1 matching 7 bases. Germline assignment: CDR1 MNHEY and CDR2 SMNVEV (reference sequence). Unmatched junction bases numbered 9, after V lost 5 bases and J lost 2 bases. CDR3 length equals 17 residues. The CDR3 sequence: CASSLQGMGAYNSPLHF. The CDR3 DNA follows: TGTGCCAGCAGTCTACAGGGGATGGGGGCCTATAATTCACCCCTCCACTTT.